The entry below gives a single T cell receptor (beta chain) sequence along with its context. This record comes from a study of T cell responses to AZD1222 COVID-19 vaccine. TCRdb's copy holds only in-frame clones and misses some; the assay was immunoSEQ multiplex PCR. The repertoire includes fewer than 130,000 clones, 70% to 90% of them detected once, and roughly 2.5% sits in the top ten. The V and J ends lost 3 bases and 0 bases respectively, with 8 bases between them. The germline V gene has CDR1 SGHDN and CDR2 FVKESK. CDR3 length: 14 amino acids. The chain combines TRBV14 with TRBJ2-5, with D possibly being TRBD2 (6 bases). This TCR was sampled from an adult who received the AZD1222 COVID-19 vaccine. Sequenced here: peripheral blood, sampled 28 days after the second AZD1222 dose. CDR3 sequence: CASSQGLYQETQYF. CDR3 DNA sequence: TGTGCCAGCAGCCAGGGACTTTACCAAGAGACCCAGTACTTC.